The subject of this entry is one T cell receptor (beta chain). Its antigen is currently not known. No much larger clone exists at a distance of one base, and base qualities are not known. The source of the sample is a study of shared clonotypes between healthy human individuals (TCRdb year 2020). Some background on the complete study: Three men and a couple of women, aged 18 to 49 years, made up the cohort. Libraries were prepared and TCR repertoires were sequenced by different laboratories using diverse techniques, in order to increase sequencing depth and limit assay-specific biases. Per donor, leukapheresis produced somewhere between about 0.94 and 9.5 billion PBMCs. For each donor, CD4 naive and CD4 memory were each run on three plates, CD8 naive on two plates, and CD8 memory on one plate. The study deeply sequenced blood TCR repertoires of about 5 healthy adults to estimate repertoire size and the extent of clonotype sharing between individuals. The paper as a whole reports these results and caveats: Even with the large sequencing depth, rarefaction of the sorted-subset datasets indicated that sequencing was incomplete. When a few donors were compared, the shared fraction of clonotypes was about 5.4% for naive CD4, 3.5% to 4% for naive CD8, 2.3% for memory CD4, and 0.35% to 0.4% for memory CD8. Estimated clonotype richness was generally larger for naive than for memory subsets. Sampling was restricted to blood, and TCR repertoires in tissues likely differ from the TCR repertoires found in blood. Because the study included only a small number of donors, the genetic and exposure-history diversity represented was limited. Clonotypes shared by all four sorted-subset donors showed higher generation probabilities than non-shared clonotypes. Pairwise subsampling led to the expectation that sequencing depth would affect the degree of clonotype sharing among donors.

For the CD8 naive samples, CD45RO-negative cells were positively selected for CCR7, yielding a CD45RA+CCR7+ population from which TemRA cells were excluded. The donors were healthy, HIV-negative adults with no recently reported acute infections or vaccinations. Only Caucasian adults living in Nashville, Tennessee, USA were represented among the donors. Blood was collected by leukapheresis, and PBMCs were isolated by Ficoll-Histopaque density gradient centrifugation and then cryopreserved in liquid nitrogen vapor phase. Analytical flow cytometry was used to check the purity and quantity of each magnetically sorted T cell population. Genomic DNA was isolated from every sorted fraction and measured by UV absorbance on a Nanodrop 2000c. TCR CDR3 regions were amplified from genomic DNA by multiplex PCR using the deep immunoSEQ assay. Extracted genomic DNA from each cell subset was distributed evenly across all wells of several immunoSEQ 96-well plates, and each plate was treated as a replicate. Each replicate PCR for sorted subsets received around 0.2 ug genomic DNA, equal to about 30,000 T cell genomes. The purified libraries were quantified using a Qubit 3.0 fluorometer, sized with a Bioanalyzer 2100, and then quantified again using the KAPA Library Quantification kit. Every immunoSEQ 96-well plate was sequenced on a dedicated single-read 150-cycle Illumina NextSeq 550 flow cell. Concerning the study's data processing: Because the immunoSEQ output held only junctional sequences and lacked quality scores, the filtering could not match the filtering applied to full-length reads. Sequences were annotated with PyIR, a Python wrapper for IgBLAST v1.9, and V/J genes and CDR3 were assigned using IMGT germline references. Reads were removed for weak V/J assignments (E-value above 1e-6), missing CDR3, stop codons, out-of-frame junctions, or ambiguous translated residues. V3J clonotypes were defined by identical inferred V gene, J gene, and CDR3 amino acid sequence. Percentage overlap between repertoires was computed as shared unique clonotypes divided by the size of the smaller repertoire. Repertoire richness was assessed with RTK rarefaction, the Chao1 estimator, and Recon v2.1 estimates of unobserved clonotypes. For all TCRbeta clonotypes obtained by the gDNA method from a few donors, generation probabilities were computed with OLGA. The immuneACCESS repertoire file appears here via TCRdb, limited to in-frame rearrangements. These files lack a portion of the clones; in checked studies, under half of the deficit traces to unresolved V genes, and the cause of the others is not known. V, J and clone size are taken as reported in that table, and D and trimming were inferred from the DNA itself. The sample records hundreds of thousands of clones, approximately 96% of which are singletons. 0.095% to 0.13% of the sample is taken by the ten largest.

A distance of 14 bases separates the germline ends of V and J, which lose 7 bases and 7 bases respectively. The CDR3, cysteine through phenylalanine, is 14 amino acids long. CDR3 DNA is the only sequence kept; it has 42 bases, read in frame from the first base. Looking up the germline V gene (reference sequence) yields CDR1 MNHEY and CDR2 SMNVEV. Sample: naive CD8+ T cells sorted from blood. In light of the paper, this sample's cell subset or site label describes: CD45RA+CCR7+. The TCR sequence derives from a woman younger than 45 in good health. In this chain, TRBV27 is recombined with TRBJ1-6, and the D gene may be TRBD1, 6 bases matching. The bases read TGTGCCAGCACCGAAACAGGGAGCAATTCACCCCTCCACTTT. Its protein product is CASTETGSNSPLHF.